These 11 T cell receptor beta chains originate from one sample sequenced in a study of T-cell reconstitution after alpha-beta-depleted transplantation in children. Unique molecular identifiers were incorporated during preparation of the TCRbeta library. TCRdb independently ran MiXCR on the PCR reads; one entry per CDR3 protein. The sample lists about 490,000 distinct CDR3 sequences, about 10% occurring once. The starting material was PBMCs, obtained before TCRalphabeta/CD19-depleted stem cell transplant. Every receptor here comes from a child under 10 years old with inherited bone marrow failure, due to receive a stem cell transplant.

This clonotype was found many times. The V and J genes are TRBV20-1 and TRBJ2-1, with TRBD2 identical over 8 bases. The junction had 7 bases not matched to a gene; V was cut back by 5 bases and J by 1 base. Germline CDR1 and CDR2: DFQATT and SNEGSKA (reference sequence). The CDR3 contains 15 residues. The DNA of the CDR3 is TGCAGTGCTCCAGTGAGCGGGAGATCCTACAATGAGCAGTTCTTC. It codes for CSAPVSGRSYNEQFF.

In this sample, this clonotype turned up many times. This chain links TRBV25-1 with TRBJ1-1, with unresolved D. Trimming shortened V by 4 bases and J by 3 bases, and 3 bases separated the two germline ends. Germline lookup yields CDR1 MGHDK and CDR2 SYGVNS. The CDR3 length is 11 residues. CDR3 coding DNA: TGTGCCAGCAGTGGATACACTGAAGCTTTCTTT. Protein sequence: CASSGYTEAFF.

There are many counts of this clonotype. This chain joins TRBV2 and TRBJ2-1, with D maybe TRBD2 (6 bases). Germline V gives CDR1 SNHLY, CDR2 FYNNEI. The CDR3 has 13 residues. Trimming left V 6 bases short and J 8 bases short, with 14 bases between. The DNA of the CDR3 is TGTGCCAGCAGACGGGACTTAGCGGATGAGCAGTTCTTC. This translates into CASRRDLADEQFF.

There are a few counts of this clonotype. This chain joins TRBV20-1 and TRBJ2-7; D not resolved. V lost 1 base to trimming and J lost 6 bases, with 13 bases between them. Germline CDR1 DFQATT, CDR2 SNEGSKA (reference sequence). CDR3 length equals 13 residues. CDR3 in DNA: TGCAGTGCTAGAGCGGACCTCGACCCCGAGCAGTACTTC. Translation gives CSARADLDPEQYF.

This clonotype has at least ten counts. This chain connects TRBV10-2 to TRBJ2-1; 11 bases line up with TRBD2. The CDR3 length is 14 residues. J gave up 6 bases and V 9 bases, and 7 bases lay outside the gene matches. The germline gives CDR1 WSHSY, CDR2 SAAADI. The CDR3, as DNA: TGCGCCAGTCTACTAGCGGGGGCAGGCAATGAGCAGTTCTTC. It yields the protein CASLLAGAGNEQFF.

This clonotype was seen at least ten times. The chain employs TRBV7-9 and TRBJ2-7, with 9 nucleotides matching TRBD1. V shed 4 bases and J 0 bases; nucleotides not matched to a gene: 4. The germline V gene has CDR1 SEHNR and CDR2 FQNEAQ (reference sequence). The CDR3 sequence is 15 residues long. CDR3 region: CASSSGQGSSYEQYF. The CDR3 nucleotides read TGTGCCAGCAGCTCGGGACAGGGAAGCTCCTACGAGCAGTACTTC.

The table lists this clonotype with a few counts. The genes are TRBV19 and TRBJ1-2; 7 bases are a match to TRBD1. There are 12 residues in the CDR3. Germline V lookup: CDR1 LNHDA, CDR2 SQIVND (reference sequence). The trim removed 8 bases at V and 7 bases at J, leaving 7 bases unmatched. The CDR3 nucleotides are TGTGCCAGTCGCTACAGGGGAGGTGGCTACACCTTC. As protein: CASRYRGGGYTF.

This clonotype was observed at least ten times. CDR3 protein: CASSQDRTLAGVDEQFF. The CDR3 DNA reads as TGTGCCAGCAGTCAAGATCGAACTCTAGCGGGAGTCGATGAGCAGTTCTTC. The chain couples TRBV7-9 to TRBJ2-1, with 10 bases fitting TRBD2. CDR1 SEHNR and CDR2 FQNEAQ come from the germline V gene (reference sequence). With V trimmed by 6 bases and J by 8 bases, 16 bases remained unmatched. The CDR3 runs 17 residues.

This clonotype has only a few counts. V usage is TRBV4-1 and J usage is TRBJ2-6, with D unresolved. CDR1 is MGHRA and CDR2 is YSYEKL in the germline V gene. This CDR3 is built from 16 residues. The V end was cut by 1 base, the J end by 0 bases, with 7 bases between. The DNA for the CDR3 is TGCGCCAGCAGCCAAGGTTCGACCTCTGGGGCCAACGTCCTGACTTTC. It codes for CASSQGSTSGANVLTF.

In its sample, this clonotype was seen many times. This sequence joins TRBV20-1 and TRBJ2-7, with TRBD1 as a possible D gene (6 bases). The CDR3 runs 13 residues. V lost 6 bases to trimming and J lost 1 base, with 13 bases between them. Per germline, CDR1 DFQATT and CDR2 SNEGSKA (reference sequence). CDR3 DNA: TGCAGTGCAGGGGATACAGGGTCCTACGAGCAGTACTTC. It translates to CSAGDTGSYEQYF.

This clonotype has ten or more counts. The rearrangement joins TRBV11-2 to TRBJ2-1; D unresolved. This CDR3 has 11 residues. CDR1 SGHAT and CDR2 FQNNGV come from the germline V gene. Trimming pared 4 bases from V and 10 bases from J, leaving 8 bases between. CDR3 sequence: CASSSPTEQFF. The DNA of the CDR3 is TGTGCCAGCAGCTCCCCAACGGAGCAGTTCTTC.